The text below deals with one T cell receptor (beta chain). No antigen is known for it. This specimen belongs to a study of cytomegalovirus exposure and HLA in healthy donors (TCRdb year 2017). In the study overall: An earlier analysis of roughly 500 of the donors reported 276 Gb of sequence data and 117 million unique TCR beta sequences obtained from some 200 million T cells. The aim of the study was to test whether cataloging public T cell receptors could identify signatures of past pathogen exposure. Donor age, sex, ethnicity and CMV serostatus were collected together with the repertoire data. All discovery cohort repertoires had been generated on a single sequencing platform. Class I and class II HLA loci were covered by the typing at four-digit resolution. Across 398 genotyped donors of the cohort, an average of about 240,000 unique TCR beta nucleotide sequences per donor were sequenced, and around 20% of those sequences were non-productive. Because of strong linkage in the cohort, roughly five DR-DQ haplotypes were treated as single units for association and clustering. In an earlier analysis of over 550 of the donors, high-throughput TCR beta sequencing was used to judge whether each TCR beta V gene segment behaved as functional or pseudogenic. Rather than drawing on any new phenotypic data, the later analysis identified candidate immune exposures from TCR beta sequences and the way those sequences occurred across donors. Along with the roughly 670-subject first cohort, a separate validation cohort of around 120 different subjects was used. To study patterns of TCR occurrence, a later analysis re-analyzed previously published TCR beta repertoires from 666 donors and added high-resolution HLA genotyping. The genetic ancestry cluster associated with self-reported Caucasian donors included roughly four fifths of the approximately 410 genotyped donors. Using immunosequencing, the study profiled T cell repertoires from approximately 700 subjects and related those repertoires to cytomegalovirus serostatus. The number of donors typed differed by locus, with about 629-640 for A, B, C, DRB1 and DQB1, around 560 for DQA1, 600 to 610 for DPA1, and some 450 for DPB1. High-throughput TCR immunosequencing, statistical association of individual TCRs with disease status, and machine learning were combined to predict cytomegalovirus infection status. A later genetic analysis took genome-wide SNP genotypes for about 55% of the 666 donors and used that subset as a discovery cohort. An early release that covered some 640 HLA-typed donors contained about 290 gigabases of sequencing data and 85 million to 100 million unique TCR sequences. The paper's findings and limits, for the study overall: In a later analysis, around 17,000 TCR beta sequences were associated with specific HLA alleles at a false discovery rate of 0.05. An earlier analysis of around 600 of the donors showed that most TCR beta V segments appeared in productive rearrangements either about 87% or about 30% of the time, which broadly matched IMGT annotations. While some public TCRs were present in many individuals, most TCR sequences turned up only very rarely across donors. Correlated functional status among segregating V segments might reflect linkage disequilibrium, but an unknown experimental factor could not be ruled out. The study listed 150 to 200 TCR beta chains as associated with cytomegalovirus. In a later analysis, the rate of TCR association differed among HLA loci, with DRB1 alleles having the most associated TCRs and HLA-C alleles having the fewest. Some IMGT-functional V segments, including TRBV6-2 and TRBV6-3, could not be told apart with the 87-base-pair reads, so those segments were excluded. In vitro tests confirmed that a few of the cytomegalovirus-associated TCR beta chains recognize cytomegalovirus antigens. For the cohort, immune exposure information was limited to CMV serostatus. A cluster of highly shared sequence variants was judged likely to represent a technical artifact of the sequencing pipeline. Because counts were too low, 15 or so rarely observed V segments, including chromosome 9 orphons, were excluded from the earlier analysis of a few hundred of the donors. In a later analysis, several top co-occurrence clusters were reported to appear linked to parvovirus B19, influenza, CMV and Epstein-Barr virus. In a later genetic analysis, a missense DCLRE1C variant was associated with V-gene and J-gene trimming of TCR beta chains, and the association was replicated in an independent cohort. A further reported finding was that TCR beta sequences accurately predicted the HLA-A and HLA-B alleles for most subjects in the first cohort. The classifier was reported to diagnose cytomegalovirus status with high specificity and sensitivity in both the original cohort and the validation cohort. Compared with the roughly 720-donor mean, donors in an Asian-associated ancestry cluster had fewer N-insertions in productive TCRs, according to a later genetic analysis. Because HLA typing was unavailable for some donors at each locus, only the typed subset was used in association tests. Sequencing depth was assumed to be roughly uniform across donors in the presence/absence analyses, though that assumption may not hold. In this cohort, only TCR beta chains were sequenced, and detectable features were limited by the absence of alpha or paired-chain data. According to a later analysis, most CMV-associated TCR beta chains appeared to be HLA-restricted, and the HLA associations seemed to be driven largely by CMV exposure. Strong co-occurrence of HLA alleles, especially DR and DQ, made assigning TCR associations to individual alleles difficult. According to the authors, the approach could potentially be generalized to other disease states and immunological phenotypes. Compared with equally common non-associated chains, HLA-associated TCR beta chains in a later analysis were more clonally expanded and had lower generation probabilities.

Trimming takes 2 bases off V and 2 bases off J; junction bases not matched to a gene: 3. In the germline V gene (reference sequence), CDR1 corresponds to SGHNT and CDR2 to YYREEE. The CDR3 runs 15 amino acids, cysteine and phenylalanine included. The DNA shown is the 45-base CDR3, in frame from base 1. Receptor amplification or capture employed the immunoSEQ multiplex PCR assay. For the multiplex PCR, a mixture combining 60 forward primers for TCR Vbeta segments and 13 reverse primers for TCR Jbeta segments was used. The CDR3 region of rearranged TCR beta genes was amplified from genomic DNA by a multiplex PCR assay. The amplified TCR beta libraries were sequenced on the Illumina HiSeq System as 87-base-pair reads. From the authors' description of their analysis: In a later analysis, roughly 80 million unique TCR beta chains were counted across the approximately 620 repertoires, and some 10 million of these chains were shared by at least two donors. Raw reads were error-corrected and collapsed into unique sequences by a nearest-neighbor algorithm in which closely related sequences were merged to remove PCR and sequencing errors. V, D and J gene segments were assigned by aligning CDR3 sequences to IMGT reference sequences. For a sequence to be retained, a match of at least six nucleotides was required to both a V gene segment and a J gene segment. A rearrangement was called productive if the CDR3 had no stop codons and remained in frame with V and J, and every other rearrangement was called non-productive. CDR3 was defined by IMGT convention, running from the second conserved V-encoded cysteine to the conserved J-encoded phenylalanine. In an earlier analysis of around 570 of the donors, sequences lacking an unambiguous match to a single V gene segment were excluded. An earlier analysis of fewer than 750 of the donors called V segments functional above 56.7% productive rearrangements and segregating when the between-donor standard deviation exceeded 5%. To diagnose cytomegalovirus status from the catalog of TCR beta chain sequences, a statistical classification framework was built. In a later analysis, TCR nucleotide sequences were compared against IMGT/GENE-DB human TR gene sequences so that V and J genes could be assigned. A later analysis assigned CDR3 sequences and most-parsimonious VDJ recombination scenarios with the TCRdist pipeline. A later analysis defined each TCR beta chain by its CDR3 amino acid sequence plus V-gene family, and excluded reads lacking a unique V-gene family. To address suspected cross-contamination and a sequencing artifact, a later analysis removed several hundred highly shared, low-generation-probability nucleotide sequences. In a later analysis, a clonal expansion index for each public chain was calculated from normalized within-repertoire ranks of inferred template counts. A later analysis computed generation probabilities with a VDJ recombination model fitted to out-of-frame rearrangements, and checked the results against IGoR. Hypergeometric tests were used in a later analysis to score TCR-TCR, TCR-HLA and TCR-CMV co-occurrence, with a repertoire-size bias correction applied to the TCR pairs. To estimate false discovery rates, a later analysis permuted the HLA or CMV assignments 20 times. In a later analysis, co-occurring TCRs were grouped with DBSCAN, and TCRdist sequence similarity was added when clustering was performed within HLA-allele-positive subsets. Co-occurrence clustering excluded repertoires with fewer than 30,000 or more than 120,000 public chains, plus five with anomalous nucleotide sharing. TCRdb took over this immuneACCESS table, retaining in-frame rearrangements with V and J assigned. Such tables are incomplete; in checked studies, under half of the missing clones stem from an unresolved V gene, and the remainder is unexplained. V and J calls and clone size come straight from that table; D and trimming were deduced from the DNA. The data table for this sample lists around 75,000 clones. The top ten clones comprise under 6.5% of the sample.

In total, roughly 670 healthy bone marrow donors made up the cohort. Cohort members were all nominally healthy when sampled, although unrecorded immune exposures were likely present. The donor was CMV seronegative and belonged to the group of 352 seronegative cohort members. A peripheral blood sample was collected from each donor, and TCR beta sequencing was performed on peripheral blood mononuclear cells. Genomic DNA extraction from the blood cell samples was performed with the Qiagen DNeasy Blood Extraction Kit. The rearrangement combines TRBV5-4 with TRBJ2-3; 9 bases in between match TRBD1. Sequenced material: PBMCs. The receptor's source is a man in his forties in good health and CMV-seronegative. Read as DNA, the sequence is TGTGCCAGCAGCTTTGGGGACAGGGACACAGATACGCAGTATTTT. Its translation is CASSFGDRDTDTQYF.